Each of the 30 T cell receptor beta chains below was sequenced from the same sample in a study of blood T cell repertoires in COVID-19. The repertoire was sequenced with immunoSEQ multiplex PCR; TCRdb's copy has only in-frame clones and lacks some. The data hold 140,000 to 150,000 clones, with roughly 90% observed a single time. The specimen sequenced was PBMCs or T cells enriched from blood (not recorded which). The receptors stem from a woman younger than 45 with acute COVID-19.

This chain joins TRBV10-2 and TRBJ2-5; TRBD2 aligns across 9 bases. With 6 bases clipped from V and 5 bases from J, the junction kept 4 bases outside the gene matches. CDR1 is WSHSY and CDR2 is SAAADI in the germline V gene. The CDR3 runs to 13 residues. The CDR3 bases are TGCGCCAGCAGAGCGCTAGCGGGGGAGACCCAGTACTTC. It encodes CASRALAGETQYF.

The rearrangement joins TRBV7-9 to TRBJ1-1; tentatively, D is TRBD1 (6 bases). This CDR3 comprises 17 residues. V gave up 7 bases and J gave up 6 bases, with 27 bases separating them. Germline V lookup: CDR1 SEHNR, CDR2 FQNEAQ (reference sequence). The CDR3 here is CASTPRGLALEGAEAFF. The CDR3 DNA sequence: TGTGCCAGCACCCCTAGGGGGTTGGCCCTTGAGGGGGCTGAAGCTTTCTTT. Full variable domain (remainder filled in from reference TRBV7-9 and TRBJ1-1): DTGVSQNPRHKITKRGQNVTFRCDPISEHNRLYWYRQTLGQGPEFLTYFQNEAQLEKSRLLSDRFSAERPKGSFSTLEIQRTEQGDSAMYLCASTPRGLALEGAEAFFGQGTRLTVV.

The chain couples TRBV19 to TRBJ2-2; D is perhaps TRBD1 (5 bases). The CDR3 sequence is 13 residues long. The V gene's germline CDR1 is LNHDA and CDR2 SQIVND (reference sequence). The ends were cut back, 6 bases at V and 1 base at J, with 6 bases in the middle. The CDR3 is CASSTGNTGELFF. CDR3 sequence (DNA): TGTGCCAGTAGCACAGGGAACACCGGGGAGCTGTTTTTT.

This chain joins TRBV19 and TRBJ1-4; TRBD1 might be the D (5 bases). CDR1 and CDR2 from the germline V gene are LNHDA and SQIVND (reference sequence). Between the trimmed V and J ends, which lost 1 base and 8 bases, there was a span of 23 bases. This CDR3 region has 18 residues. The CDR3: CASSIGPQQVWMREKLFF. The DNA for the CDR3 is TGTGCCAGTAGTATAGGCCCCCAACAGGTCTGGATGAGGGAAAAACTGTTTTTT.

This sequence joins TRBV27 and TRBJ1-5, with D perhaps TRBD1 (5 bases). Trimming pared 8 bases from V and 3 bases from J, leaving 11 bases between. The germline V gene encodes CDR1 MNHEY and CDR2 SMNVEV (reference sequence). The CDR3 is 13 amino acids. The CDR3 DNA reads TGTGCCAGCGCGCAGGGCTACAATCAGCCCCAGCATTTT. This translates into CASAQGYNQPQHF.

The chain employs TRBV7-3 and TRBJ2-3; maybe TRBD2 (6 bases). Trimming shortened V by 1 base and J by 6 bases, and 17 bases separated the two germline ends. The germline CDR1 and CDR2 sequences are SGHTA and FQGTGA. The CDR3 totals 16 residues. CDR3 loop: CASSLRPGSSRDTQYF. The CDR3 nucleotides are TGTGCCAGCAGCTTAAGACCCGGGAGCAGTAGGGATACGCAGTATTTT.

The chain links TRBV5-4 to TRBJ2-1; 9 positions agree with TRBD2. Trimming at V came to 3 bases and at J to 7 bases, leaving 8 bases not matched to a gene. CDR3 length: 15 amino acids. Germline CDR1 is SGHNT and CDR2 is YYREEE (reference sequence). The CDR3 loop reads CASSSGTSTLNEQFF. In DNA form, the CDR3 reads TGTGCCAGCAGCTCCGGGACTAGCACACTGAATGAGCAGTTCTTC.

This clone was seen only once. The chain is built from TRBV6-5 and TRBJ2-1; D unclear. The V gene's germline CDR1 is MNHEY and CDR2 SVGAGI. The CDR3 is 12 amino acids. V dropped 7 bases and J dropped 0 bases, with 4 bases sitting between them. CDR3 protein: CASISSYNEQFF. For the CDR3, the DNA is TGTGCCAGCATCAGCTCCTACAATGAGCAGTTCTTC.

The V gene is TRBV25-1, the J gene TRBJ1-2; maybe TRBD1 (6 bases). The V gene's germline CDR1 is MGHDK and CDR2 SYGVNS. CDR3 length: 15 amino acids. V lost 5 bases to trimming and J lost 5 bases, with 18 bases between them. CDR3 protein: CASSRGRGESYGYTF. CDR3 in DNA: TGTGCCAGCAGTCGGGGCAGGGGCGAGTCTTATGGCTACACCTTC.

This rearrangement joins TRBV5-6 to TRBJ1-1; 7 bases fit TRBD1. Losses at the gene ends were 4 bases for V and 0 bases for J; bases not matched to a gene: 12. The CDR3 has 17 residues. CDR1 is SGHDT and CDR2 is YYEEEE in the germline V gene. CDR3 nucleotides: TGTGCCAGCAGCCTCGTGGGACAGCGGTTATTGAACACTGAAGCTTTCTTT. Translating it yields CASSLVGQRLLNTEAFF.

The chain links TRBV11-3 to TRBJ2-5; D ambiguous. The CDR3 is 12 amino acids. Germline lookup yields CDR1 SGHNT and CDR2 YENEEA. V dropped 1 base and J dropped 4 bases, with 4 bases sitting between them. The CDR3 coding sequence is TGTGCCAGCAGCTTAGGGAGAGAGACCCAGTACTTC. This codes for CASSLGRETQYF.

This chain links TRBV27 with TRBJ2-1; TRBD2 agrees at 8 bases. This CDR3 spans 14 amino acids. Trimming took 8 bases from V and 6 from J; bases not matched to a gene: 9. The germline V gene has CDR1 MNHEY and CDR2 SMNVEV (reference sequence). CDR3 sequence reads: CASRPILAGNEQFF. In DNA form, the CDR3 reads TGTGCCAGCCGACCTATCCTAGCGGGCAATGAGCAGTTCTTC.

This clone was seen a single time. The V and J genes are TRBV30 and TRBJ1-2; perhaps TRBD1 as D (5 bases). CDR1 is GTSNPN, CDR2 SVGIG, per germline (reference sequence). Deletions cut 2 bases from V and 2 bases from J, with 9 bases between. The CDR3 is made up of 13 amino acids. This CDR3 reads CAWSPTENYGYTF. In DNA form, the CDR3 reads TGTGCCTGGAGTCCGACAGAGAACTATGGCTACACCTTC.

The V call is TRBV5-1, the J call TRBJ1-5, with 7 bases that match TRBD1. CDR1 and CDR2 from the germline V gene are SGHRS and YFSETQ. The CDR3 is 15 amino acids. Germline trimming cut 4 bases from V and 7 bases from J; bases unmatched to any gene: 11. The CDR3 sequence: CASSPSTGEWQPQHF. CDR3 sequence (DNA): TGCGCCAGCAGCCCAAGTACAGGGGAATGGCAGCCCCAGCATTTT.

J is TRBJ2-7 and V is TRBV7-2, with a tentative D call TRBD1 (6 bases). CDR1 and CDR2 (germline): SGHTA, FQGNSA. Trimming removed 4 bases from V and 3 bases from J, with 13 bases in between. CDR3 length equals 14 residues. The CDR3 spells CASSSTGSDYEQYF. As DNA, the CDR3 is TGTGCCAGCAGCTCAACAGGGTCAGACTACGAGCAGTACTTC.

The chain couples TRBV9 to TRBJ1-1; 9 nucleotides align to TRBD1. Germline CDR1 is SGDLS and CDR2 is YYNGEE. The CDR3 is made up of 14 amino acids. Trimming at V came to 5 bases and at J to 3 bases, leaving 5 bases not matched to a gene. The chain's CDR3 is CASRQGALDTEAFF. CDR3 nucleotide sequence: TGTGCCAGCAGACAGGGGGCGCTGGACACTGAAGCTTTCTTT. The variable domain in full, completed from reference TRBV9 and TRBJ1-1, reads DSGVTQTPKHLITATGQRVTLRCSPRSGDLSVYWYQQSLDQGLQFLIQYYNGEERAKGNILERFSAQQFPDLHSELNLSSLELGDSALYFCASRQGALDTEAFFGQGTRLTVV.

The chain recombines TRBV7-9 with TRBJ2-3, with D possibly TRBD2 on 5 matching bases. The CDR3 covers 12 residues. V gave up 11 bases and J gave up 2 bases, with 11 bases separating them. CDR1 is SEHNR, CDR2 FQNEAQ, per germline (reference sequence). Written as DNA, the CDR3 is TGTGCCGGGAGTGTATCCACAGATACGCAGTATTTT. This gives the protein CAGSVSTDTQYF. Complete variable domain (other parts from reference TRBV7-9 and TRBJ2-3): DTGVSQNPRHKITKRGQNVTFRCDPISEHNRLYWYRQTLGQGPEFLTYFQNEAQLEKSRLLSDRFSAERPKGSFSTLEIQRTEQGDSAMYLCAGSVSTDTQYFGPGTRLTVL.

The chain carries TRBV4-3 and TRBJ1-1; 11 bases line up with TRBD1. CDR1 is LGHNA and CDR2 is YSLEER in the germline V gene. This CDR3 has 16 amino acids. Trimming took 3 bases from V and 4 from J; bases not matched to a gene: 7. The CDR3 sequence: CASSHGQGAPRTEAFF. The CDR3 DNA is TGCGCCAGCAGCCATGGACAGGGGGCGCCCCGCACTGAAGCTTTCTTT.

The chain combines TRBV7-6 with TRBJ2-7; 7 positions agree with TRBD2. Trimming removed 3 bases from V and 2 bases from J; junction bases left unmatched: 10. This CDR3 contains 16 residues. Germline V lookup: CDR1 SGHVS, CDR2 FNYEAQ. CDR3 region: CASSFGDRGVAYEQYF. CDR3 nucleotides: TGTGCCAGCAGCTTCGGAGATCGGGGGGTGGCCTACGAGCAGTACTTC.

As DNA, the CDR3 is TGTGCCACCAGCAGAAGTCGACAGGGTGGGAATGAGCAGTTCTTC. Amino acid sequence: CATSRSRQGGNEQFF. The J gene is TRBJ2-1, the V gene TRBV15; 7 nucleotides line up with TRBD1. CDR3 length: 15 residues. Germline lookup yields CDR1 LNHNV and CDR2 YYDKDF (reference sequence). V lost 2 bases to trimming and J lost 7 bases; unmatched junction nucleotides: 8.

CDR3 in amino acids: CASSQDGYGGTFNSPLHF. The CDR3 region has the DNA TGCGCCAGCAGCCAAGACGGTTATGGGGGGACCTTTAATTCACCCCTCCACTTT. The rearrangement uses TRBV4-3 and TRBJ1-6, with D tentatively TRBD1 (5 bases). Germline CDR1 LGHNA, CDR2 YSLEER. V gave up 0 bases and J gave up 6 bases, with 18 bases separating them. The CDR3 sequence is 18 residues long.

The J gene is TRBJ2-7, the V gene TRBV5-1; 8 nucleotides align to TRBD2. J gave up 5 bases and V 3 bases, and 13 bases lay outside the gene matches. There are 16 residues in the CDR3. Germline assignment: CDR1 SGHRS and CDR2 YFSETQ. CDR3 amino acids: CASSYLPAGVGHEQYF. The CDR3 DNA reads as TGCGCCAGCAGCTATCTTCCAGCGGGAGTGGGCCACGAGCAGTACTTC.

The chain couples TRBV14 to TRBJ2-5; no firm D call. Germline-derived CDR1 and CDR2 are SGHDN and FVKESK. Trimming shortened V by 1 base and J by 5 bases, and 8 bases separated the two germline ends. The CDR3 extends over 13 amino acids. The CDR3 nucleotides read TGTGCCAGCAGCCAAGCATTCAGGGAGACCCAGTACTTC. Its translation is CASSQAFRETQYF.

The J gene is TRBJ2-7, the V gene TRBV25-1, with 8 bases that match TRBD1. Trimming removed 1 base from V and 0 bases from J; junction bases left unmatched: 8. The CDR3 covers 17 residues. Germline V gives CDR1 MGHDK, CDR2 SYGVNS. The CDR3 DNA reads as TGTGCCAGCAGTGAATCGGCAGGGGGCCCCAGCTCCTACGAGCAGTACTTC. It translates to CASSESAGGPSSYEQYF.

The chain carries TRBV29-1 and TRBJ2-1; 7 positions agree with TRBD1. This CDR3 comprises 14 residues. In germline, CDR1 is SQVTM, CDR2 ANQGSEA. Trimming at V came to 2 bases and at J to 4 bases, leaving 5 bases not matched to a gene. CDR3 nucleotides: TGCAGCGTTGAAATGAGGGGGCCTTACAATGAGCAGTTCTTC. Translation gives CSVEMRGPYNEQFF.

This clone has just one count. The rearrangement uses TRBV9 and TRBJ1-6, with D possibly matching TRBD1 (5 bases). CDR1 and CDR2 from the germline V gene are SGDLS and YYNGEE. The CDR3 contains 12 residues. V gave up 4 bases and J gave up 13 bases, with 12 bases separating them. In nucleotides, the CDR3 is TGTGCCAGCAGCCCGGGGGGAGGGCCCCTCCACTTT. It encodes CASSPGGGPLHF.

The gene calls are TRBV7-2 and TRBJ1-5, with a tentative D call TRBD1 (5 bases). The CDR3 length is 15 residues. Trimming removed 1 base at V and 2 bases at J, with 9 bases between. CDR1 is SGHTA, CDR2 FQGNSA, per germline. The CDR3 loop is CASSLEAQGNQPQHF. The DNA for the CDR3 is TGTGCCAGCAGCTTAGAGGCACAGGGCAATCAGCCCCAGCATTTT.

This clone was observed a single time. The chain uses TRBV6-5 and TRBJ2-7; D perhaps matches TRBD2 (6 bases). V gave up 6 bases and J gave up 2 bases, with 11 bases separating them. CDR3 length: 13 amino acids. Germline values: CDR1 MNHEY, CDR2 SVGAGI. CDR3 in amino acids: CASSRLVAYEQYF. The CDR3 bases are TGTGCCAGCAGCCGACTAGTCGCCTACGAGCAGTACTTC.

This chain connects TRBV11-2 to TRBJ1-1; D remains unclear. Germline V CDR1 and CDR2: SGHAT, FQNNGV. There are 17 residues in the CDR3. V was cut by 2 bases and J by 3 bases, with 19 bases left in between. The CDR3 nucleotides are TGTGCCAGCAGCTTACCCTTCGTTCGGGAGGCATACACTGAAGCTTTCTTT. Translated: CASSLPFVREAYTEAFF.

The V call is TRBV6-5, the J call TRBJ2-7, with TRBD1 matching over 8 bases. This CDR3 has 13 amino acids. J was trimmed by 4 bases and V by 7 bases; bases with no gene match: 6. The germline V gene has CDR1 MNHEY and CDR2 SVGAGI. CDR3 in amino acids: CASNRDRLYEQYF. Written as DNA, the CDR3 is TGTGCCAGCAATAGGGACAGGTTATACGAGCAGTACTTC.